The clone carrying this T cell receptor beta chain was observed a few times. Its matching antigen is unknown. Quantitative 5'-RACE with molecular barcodes generated TCR beta libraries. From the 5' RACE reads, TCRdb called clonotypes with MiXCR, one entry per CDR3 protein. Of 500,000 to 550,000 distinct CDR3 sequences in the sample, roughly 13% were seen once. The source of the sample is a study of CD8 T cells in ankylosing spondylitis. Points from the study as a whole: Significant enrichment of disease-linked clones was reportedly seen in matched ankylosing spondylitis synovial fluid. CD8+ cells made up the disease-linked clones, which were relatively rare in peripheral blood. Earlier literature documents some of the motif variants in reactive arthritis synovial fluid and blood. Characteristic, it appeared, of ankylosing spondylitis blood was a TCR beta motif of about eight highly homologous variants.

Per the germline V gene, CDR1 is SEHNR and CDR2 is FQNEAQ (reference sequence). This CDR3 has 13 amino acids. Trimming cost V 2 bases and J 7 bases, with 9 bases left between them. This clonotype was obtained from a male donor with ankylosing spondylitis. Sequencing input: blood, either unsorted or a sorted T cell fraction (not recorded which). The chain links TRBV7-9 to TRBJ2-1; the D call may be TRBD1 or TRBD2 (5 bases each). In DNA, the CDR3 is TGTGCCAGCAGCTTAAGCTGGGGGAATGAGCAGTTCTTC. Protein: CASSLSWGNEQFF.